This entry lists 14 T cell receptor beta chains sequenced from one sample in a study of monozygotic twins with inflammatory bowel disease. From the 5' RACE reads, TCRdb lists one entry per CDR3 protein and no DNA. The sample yields more than 350,000 distinct CDR3 sequences, of which the top ten take up more than 2%. The sequenced sample was blood. These receptors were taken from a human donor with ulcerative colitis or Crohn's disease, or a healthy co-twin of an affected twin (not recorded which).

The V gene is TRBV7-2, the J gene TRBJ2-2. Germline V gene data show CDR1 as SGHTA and CDR2 as FQGNSA. This CDR3 is built from 15 residues. The chain's CDR3 is CASSSNTGSTGELFF.

The chain is built from TRBV27 and TRBJ1-6. From germline, CDR1 is MNHEY and CDR2 SMNVEV (reference sequence). This CDR3 has 15 residues. This CDR3 is CSQVEGSSYNSPLHF.

This chain joins TRBV25-1 and TRBJ2-5; TCRdb designates TRBD1, a call that cannot be tested without DNA. CDR1 is MGHDK and CDR2 is SYGVNS in the germline V gene. There are 17 residues in the CDR3. This CDR3 reads CASSEGGQGFFGETQYF.

The chain carries TRBV28 and TRBJ1-5. This CDR3 region has 13 residues. The germline gives CDR1 MDHEN, CDR2 SYDVKM. CDR3 residues: CASSLKVELPQHF.

The chain is built from TRBV20-1 and TRBJ2-5; TCRdb returns TRBD1, unconfirmable since there is no DNA. Germline CDR1 is DFQATT and CDR2 is SNEGSKA (reference sequence). The CDR3 sequence is 15 residues long. The CDR3: CSARSLAGGQETQYF.

This sequence joins TRBV28 and TRBJ2-5; the D gene TCRdb calls, TRBD1, cannot be checked with no DNA. This CDR3 comprises 19 residues. Germline CDR1 MDHEN, CDR2 SYDVKM. CDR3 loop: CASSPSPGTGTHIQETQYF.

The chain carries TRBV12-3 or TRBV12-4 and TRBJ1-3. The CDR3 consists of 15 residues. The CDR3 reads CASSFRGPLENTIYF.

This rearrangement joins TRBV3-1 to TRBJ1-5. The CDR3 contains 15 residues. From germline, CDR1 is LGHDT and CDR2 YNNKEL (reference sequence). This CDR3 is CASSLTSVGNQPQHF. The full variable domain, in which reference TRBV3-1 and TRBJ1-5 provide the parts outside the CDR3, is DTAVSQTPKYLVTQMGNDKSIKCEQNLGHDTMYWYKQDSKKFLKIMFSYNNKELIINETVPNRFSPKSPDKAHLNLHINSLELGDSAVYFCASSLTSVGNQPQHFGDGTRLSIL.

The CDR3 loop reads CASSPEGSNYGYTF. The rearrangement links TRBV5-1 to TRBJ1-2. This CDR3 has 14 amino acids. Per germline, CDR1 SGHRS and CDR2 YFSETQ.

This chain uses TRBV5-1 with TRBJ1-1; absent DNA, TCRdb's TRBD1 call cannot be checked. The CDR3 consists of 14 residues. CDR1 SGHRS and CDR2 YFSETQ come from the germline V gene. The CDR3: CASGYQGVETEAFF.

The rearrangement uses TRBV7-2 and TRBJ1-1; no DNA is available, so the TRBD1 call from TCRdb remains unchecked. The CDR3 consists of 14 residues. Germline CDR1 SGHTA, CDR2 FQGNSA. CDR3 region: CASSSWTGDTEAFF.

The V gene is TRBV20-1, the J gene TRBJ2-5. CDR1 and CDR2 from the germline V gene are DFQATT and SNEGSKA (reference sequence). The CDR3 spans 13 residues. The chain's CDR3 is CSARGRAQETQYF.

The chain employs TRBV4-1 and TRBJ2-3; absent DNA, TCRdb's TRBD2 call cannot be checked. The CDR3 length is 14 residues. Germline CDR1 and CDR2: MGHRA and YSYEKL. The CDR3 here is CASSQAGGRDTQYF.

The CDR3 reads CASSVGEGYGTQYF. The genes are TRBV5-1 and TRBJ2-5; with no DNA, the TCRdb D assignment of TRBD2 cannot be verified. CDR3 length equals 14 residues. Germline CDR1 is SGHRS and CDR2 is YFSETQ. The variable domain in full, completed from reference TRBV5-1 and TRBJ2-5, reads KAGVTQTPRYLIKTRGQQVTLSCSPISGHRSVSWYQQTPGQGLQFLFEYFSETQRNKGNFPGRFSGRQFSNSRSEMNVSTLELGDSALYLCASSVGEGYGTQYFGPGTRLLVL.